A selection of T cell receptor beta chains follows, all from one sample in a study of cytomegalovirus exposure and HLA in healthy donors. Profiling relied on immunoSEQ multiplex PCR, and the TCRdb table lists in-frame clones only, not all of them. The sample includes some 130,000 clones, 75% to 85% of them seen just once. Material: PBMCs. These receptors were obtained from a man aged 18-30 years in good health and CMV-seronegative. Each CDR3 is given without its conserved first and last residue. Size is stated for part of the rows, as once, few or many counts, or as a class when the clone is expanded.

>14|NA|TRBV5-1
ASSLTSGSSYNEQF
>12|NA|TRBV28
ASRWRGSGDTQY
>12|NA|TRBV4-3
ASSGGGRRSEQF
>12|once|TRBV5-1
ASSPGTSGDTQY
>17|NA|TRBV5-4
ASSGGTSGSLWLYNEQF
>12|NA|TRBV6-1
ASFRQFSTDTQY
>14|NA|TRBV10-3
AISAYSGSVSNEQF
>11|NA|TRBV30
AWRGLRNTEAF
>12|once|TRBV2
ARRTDSLAREAF
>14|NA|TRBV21-1
ASSAPGQGAPHEQF
>14|NA|TRBV6-5
ASSYQTASSYNEQF
>9|NA|TRBV6-5
ASGGGTEAF
>12|once|TRBV13
ASSFSRGDYGYT
>13|NA|TRBV4-3
ASSQDWQTNQPQH
>13|once|TRBV28
ASSSRRGITDTQC
>13|NA|TRBV19
ATTRLIDSNQPQH
>13|NA|TRBV28
ASSGPGQLNTEAF
>13|few|TRBV19
ASSSGTGGETEAF
>14|once|TRBV29-1
SVTRLGQGKAGELF
>11|NA|TRBV27
ATGSGEADTQY
>14|NA|TRBV6-1
ASSEIRLYSNQPQH
>12|NA|TRBV9
ASGLGGSYNEQF
>13|few|TRBV27
ASSYGTGGNQPQH
>12|NA|TRBV28
ASSAGRPPYEQY
>13|NA|TRBV5-1
ASSPGLAATYEQY
>11|few|TRBV6-4
ASSDGTTNEQF
>13|NA|TRBV7-9
ASSSLRAGDYEQY
>15|NA|TRBV9
ASSVGQTGGGYNEQF
>12|NA|TRBV28
ASSLGTGLQPQH
>14|NA|TRBV4-1
ASSQVAGVFGRELF
>11|NA|TRBV7-3
ASSSTGGSEAF